This T cell receptor beta chain was documented in a study of control samples from healthy donors and cancer patients. V lost 0 bases and J 7 bases, leaving 14 bases between the germline ends. The CDR3 loop spans 16 amino acids. Germline values: CDR1 SGHRS, CDR2 YFSETQ. Profiling relied on immunoSEQ multiplex PCR, and the TCRdb table lists in-frame clones only, not all of them. The data contain about 110,000 clones, around 89% of them singletons. V and J are TRBV5-1 and TRBJ1-6, with a weak D call TRBD1 (6 bases). Input material: blood. This sequence was found in a woman between 45 and 60 years old in good health. Here the CDR3 reads CASSLEIFTGNSPLHF. In DNA form, the CDR3 reads TGCGCCAGCAGCTTGGAAATCTTTACAGGGAATTCACCCCTCCACTTT.